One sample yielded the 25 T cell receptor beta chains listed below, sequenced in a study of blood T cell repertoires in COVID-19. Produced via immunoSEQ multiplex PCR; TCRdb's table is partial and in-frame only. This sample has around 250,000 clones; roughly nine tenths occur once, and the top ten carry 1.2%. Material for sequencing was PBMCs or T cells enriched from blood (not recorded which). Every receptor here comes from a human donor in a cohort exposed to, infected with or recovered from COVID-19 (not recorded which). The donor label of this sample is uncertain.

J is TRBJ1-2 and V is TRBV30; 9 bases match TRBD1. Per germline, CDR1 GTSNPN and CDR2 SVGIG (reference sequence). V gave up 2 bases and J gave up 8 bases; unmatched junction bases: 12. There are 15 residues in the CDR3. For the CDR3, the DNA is TGTGCCTGGAGTAGATTAGGACAGGGGCCAAGCGGCTACACCTTC. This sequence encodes CAWSRLGQGPSGYTF.

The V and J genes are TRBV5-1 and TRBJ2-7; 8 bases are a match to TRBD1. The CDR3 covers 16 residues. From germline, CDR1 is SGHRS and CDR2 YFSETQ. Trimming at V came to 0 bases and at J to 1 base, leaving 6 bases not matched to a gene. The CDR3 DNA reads TGCGCCAGCAGCTTGGGTCGGGACAGGTATTCCTACGAGCAGTACTTC. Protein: CASSLGRDRYSYEQYF. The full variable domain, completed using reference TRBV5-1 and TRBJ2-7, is KAGVTQTPRYLIKTRGQQVTLSCSPISGHRSVSWYQQTPGQGLQFLFEYFSETQRNKGNFPGRFSGRQFSNSRSEMNVSTLELGDSALYLCASSLGRDRYSYEQYFGPGTRLTVT.

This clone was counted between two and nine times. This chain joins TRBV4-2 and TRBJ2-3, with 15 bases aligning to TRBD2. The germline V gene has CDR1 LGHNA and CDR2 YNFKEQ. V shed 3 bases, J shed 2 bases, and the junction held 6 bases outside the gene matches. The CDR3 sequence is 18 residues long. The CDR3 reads CASSQSGTSGGPTDTQYF. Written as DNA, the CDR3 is TGTGCCAGCAGCCAGTCTGGGACTAGCGGGGGGCCCACAGATACGCAGTATTTT.

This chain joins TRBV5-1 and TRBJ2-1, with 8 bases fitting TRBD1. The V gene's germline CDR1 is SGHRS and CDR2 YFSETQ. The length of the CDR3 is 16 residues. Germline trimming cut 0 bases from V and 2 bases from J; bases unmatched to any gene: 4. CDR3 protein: CASSLGDRSAYNEQFF. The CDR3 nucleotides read TGCGCCAGCAGCTTGGGGGACAGGAGTGCCTACAATGAGCAGTTCTTC.

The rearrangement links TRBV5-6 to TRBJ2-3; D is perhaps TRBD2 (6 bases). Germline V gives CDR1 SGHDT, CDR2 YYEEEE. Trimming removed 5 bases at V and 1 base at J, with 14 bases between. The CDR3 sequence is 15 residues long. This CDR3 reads CASSSGLPGTDTQYF. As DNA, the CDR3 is TGTGCCAGCAGTTCCGGACTACCGGGCACAGATACGCAGTATTTT.

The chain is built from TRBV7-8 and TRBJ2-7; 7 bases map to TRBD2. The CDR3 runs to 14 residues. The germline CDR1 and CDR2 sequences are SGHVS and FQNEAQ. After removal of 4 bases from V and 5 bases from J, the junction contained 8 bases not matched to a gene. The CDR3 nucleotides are TGTGCCAGCAGCTCTTTAGGGACTAATGACGAGCAGTACTTC. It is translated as CASSSLGTNDEQYF.

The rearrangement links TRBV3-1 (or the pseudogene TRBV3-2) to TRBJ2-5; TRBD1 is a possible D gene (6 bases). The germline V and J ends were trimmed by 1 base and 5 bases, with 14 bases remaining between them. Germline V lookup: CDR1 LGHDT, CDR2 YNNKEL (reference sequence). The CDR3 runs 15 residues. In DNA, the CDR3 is TGTGCCAGCAGCCAAGTCGGGACATTCGGGGAGACCCAGTACTTC. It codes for CASSQVGTFGETQYF.

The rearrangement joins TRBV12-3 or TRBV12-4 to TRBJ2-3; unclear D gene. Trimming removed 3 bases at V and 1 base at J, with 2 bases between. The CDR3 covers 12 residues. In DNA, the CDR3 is TGTGCCAGCAGTTTCGGCACAGATACGCAGTATTTT. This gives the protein CASSFGTDTQYF.

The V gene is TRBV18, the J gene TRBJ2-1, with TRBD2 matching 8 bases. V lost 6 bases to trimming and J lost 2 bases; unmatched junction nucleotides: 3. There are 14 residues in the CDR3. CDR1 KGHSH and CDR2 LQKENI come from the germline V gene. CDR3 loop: CASSSGGAYNEQFF. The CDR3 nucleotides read TGTGCCAGCTCCTCCGGGGGGGCCTACAATGAGCAGTTCTTC. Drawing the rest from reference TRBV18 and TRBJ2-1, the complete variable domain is NAGVMQNPRHLVRRRGQEARLRCSPMKGHSHVYWYRQLPEEGLKFMVYLQKENIIDESGMPKERFSAEFPKEGPSILRIQQVVRGDSAAYFCASSSGGAYNEQFFGPGTRLTVL.

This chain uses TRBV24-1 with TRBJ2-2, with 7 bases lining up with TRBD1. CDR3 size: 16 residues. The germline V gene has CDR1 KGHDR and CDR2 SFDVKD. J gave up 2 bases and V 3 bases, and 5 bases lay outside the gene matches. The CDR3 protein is CATSDAWTGNTGELFF. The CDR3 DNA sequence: TGTGCCACCAGTGATGCCTGGACAGGCAACACCGGGGAGCTGTTTTTT.

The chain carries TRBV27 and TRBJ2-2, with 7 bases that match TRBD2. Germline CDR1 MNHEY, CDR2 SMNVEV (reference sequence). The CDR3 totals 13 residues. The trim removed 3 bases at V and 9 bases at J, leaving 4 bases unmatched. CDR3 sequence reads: CASSLGGNRELFF. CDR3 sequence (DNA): TGTGCCAGCAGTTTGGGAGGGAACAGGGAGCTGTTTTTT.

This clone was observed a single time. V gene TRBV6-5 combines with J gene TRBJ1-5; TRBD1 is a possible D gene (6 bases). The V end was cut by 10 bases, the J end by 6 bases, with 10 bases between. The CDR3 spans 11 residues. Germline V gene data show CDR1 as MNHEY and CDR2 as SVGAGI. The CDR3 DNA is TGTGCCACCAGAGGGGGTCAGCCCCAGCATTTT. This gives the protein CATRGGQPQHF.

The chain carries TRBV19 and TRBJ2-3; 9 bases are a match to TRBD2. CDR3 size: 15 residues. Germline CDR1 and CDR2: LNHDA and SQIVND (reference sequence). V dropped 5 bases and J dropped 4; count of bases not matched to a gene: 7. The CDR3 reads CASSDIAGVADTQYF. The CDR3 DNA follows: TGTGCCAGTAGTGACATAGCGGGGGTGGCAGATACGCAGTATTTT.

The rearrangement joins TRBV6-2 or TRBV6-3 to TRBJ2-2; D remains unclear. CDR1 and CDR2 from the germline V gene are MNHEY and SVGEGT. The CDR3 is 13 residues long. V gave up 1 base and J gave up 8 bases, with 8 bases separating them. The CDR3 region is CASSYFPGGELFF. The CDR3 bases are TGTGCCAGCAGTTACTTCCCGGGTGGGGAGCTGTTTTTT.

This CDR3 reads CATSRDRANYGYTF. The DNA of the CDR3 is TGTGCCACCAGCAGAGATCGGGCTAACTATGGCTACACCTTC. This chain links TRBV15 with TRBJ1-2; D is unclear. The germline V gene has CDR1 LNHNV and CDR2 YYDKDF (reference sequence). CDR3 length: 14 residues. V lost 0 bases to trimming and J lost 0 bases, with 5 bases between them.

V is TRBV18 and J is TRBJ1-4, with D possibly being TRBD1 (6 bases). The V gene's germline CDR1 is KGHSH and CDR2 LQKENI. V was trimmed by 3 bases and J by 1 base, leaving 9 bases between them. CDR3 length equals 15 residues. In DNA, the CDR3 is TGTGCCAGCTCACCCCAGGGGATAACTAATGAAAAACTGTTTTTT. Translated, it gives CASSPQGITNEKLFF. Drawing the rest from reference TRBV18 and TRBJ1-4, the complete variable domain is NAGVMQNPRHLVRRRGQEARLRCSPMKGHSHVYWYRQLPEEGLKFMVYLQKENIIDESGMPKERFSAEFPKEGPSILRIQQVVRGDSAAYFCASSPQGITNEKLFFGSGTQLSVL.

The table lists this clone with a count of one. In DNA, the CDR3 is TGTGCCAGCAGTGAAACCCGCAAAGGGGGTCACTTGTACTTC. Translation: CASSETRKGGHLYF. The rearrangement links TRBV2 to TRBJ2-7, with TRBD1 as a possible D gene (6 bases). The V and J ends lost 2 bases and 12 bases respectively, with 20 bases between them. Germline-derived CDR1 and CDR2 are SNHLY and FYNNEI. This CDR3 contains 14 residues.

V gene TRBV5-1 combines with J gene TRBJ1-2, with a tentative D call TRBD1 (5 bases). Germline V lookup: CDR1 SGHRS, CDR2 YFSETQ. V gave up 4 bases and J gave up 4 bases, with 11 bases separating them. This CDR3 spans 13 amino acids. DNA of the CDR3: TGCGCCAGCAGCCCCGGGGGTGGCTATGGCTACACCTTC. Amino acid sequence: CASSPGGGYGYTF.

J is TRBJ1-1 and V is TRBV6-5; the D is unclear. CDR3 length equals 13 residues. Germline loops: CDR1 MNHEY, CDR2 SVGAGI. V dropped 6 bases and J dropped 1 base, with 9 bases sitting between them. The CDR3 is CASRLSRNTEAFF. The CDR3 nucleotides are TGTGCCAGCAGGCTATCAAGGAACACTGAAGCTTTCTTT.

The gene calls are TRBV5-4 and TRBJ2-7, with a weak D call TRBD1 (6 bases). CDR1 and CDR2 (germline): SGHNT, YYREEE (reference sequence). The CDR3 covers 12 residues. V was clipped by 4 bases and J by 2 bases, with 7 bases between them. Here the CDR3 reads CASSRDTYEQYF. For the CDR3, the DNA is TGTGCCAGCAGCCGGGACACCTACGAGCAGTACTTC.

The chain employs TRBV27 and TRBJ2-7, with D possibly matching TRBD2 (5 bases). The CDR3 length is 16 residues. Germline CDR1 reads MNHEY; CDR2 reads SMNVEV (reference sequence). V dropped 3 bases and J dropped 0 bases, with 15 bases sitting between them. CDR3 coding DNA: TGTGCCAGCAGTTTCCCGGACTCGCCGAGCTCCTACGAGCAGTACTTC. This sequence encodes CASSFPDSPSSYEQYF.

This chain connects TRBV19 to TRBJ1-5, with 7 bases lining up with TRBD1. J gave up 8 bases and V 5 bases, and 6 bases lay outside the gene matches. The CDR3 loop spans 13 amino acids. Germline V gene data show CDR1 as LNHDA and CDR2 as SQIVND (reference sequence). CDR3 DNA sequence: TGTGCCAGTAGTCGACAGGGTGATAAGCCCCAGCATTTT. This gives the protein CASSRQGDKPQHF.

Here the CDR3 reads CASGCMDLGSYEQYF. In DNA, the CDR3 is TGTGCCAGCGGATGCATGGACTTGGGCTCCTACGAGCAGTACTTC. The rearrangement joins TRBV6-4 to TRBJ2-7, with D perhaps matching TRBD2 (5 bases). This CDR3 spans 15 amino acids. V was pared by 8 bases and J by 0 bases, with 17 bases between. The germline CDR1 and CDR2 sequences are MRHNA and SNTAGT.

The chain's CDR3 is CASSTGVTEAFF. The CDR3 bases are TGTGCCAGCTCAACAGGGGTCACTGAAGCTTTCTTT. The V gene is TRBV25-1, the J gene TRBJ1-1; TRBD1 aligns across 7 bases. Germline V gene data show CDR1 as MGHDK and CDR2 as SYGVNS. CDR3 length equals 12 residues. Trimming took 8 bases from V and 4 from J; bases not matched to a gene: 4.

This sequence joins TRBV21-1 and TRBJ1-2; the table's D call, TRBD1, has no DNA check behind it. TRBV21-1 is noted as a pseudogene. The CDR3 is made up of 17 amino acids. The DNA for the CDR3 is TGTGCCAGCAGCAAAGCGCGGTACGGGACAAGTCTTTATGGCTACACCTTC. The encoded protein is CASSKARYGTSLYGYTF.